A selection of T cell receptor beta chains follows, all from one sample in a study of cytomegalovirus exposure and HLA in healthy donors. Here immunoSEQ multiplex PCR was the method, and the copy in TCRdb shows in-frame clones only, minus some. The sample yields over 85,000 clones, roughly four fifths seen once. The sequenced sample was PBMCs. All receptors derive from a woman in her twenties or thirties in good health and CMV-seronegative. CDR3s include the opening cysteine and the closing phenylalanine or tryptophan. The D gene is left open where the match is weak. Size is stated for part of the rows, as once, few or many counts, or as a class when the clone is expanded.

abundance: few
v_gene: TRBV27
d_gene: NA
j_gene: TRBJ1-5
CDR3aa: CASSLAGNNQPQHF
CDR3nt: TGTGCCAGCAGTTTGGCCGGGAACAATCAGCCCCAGCATTTT

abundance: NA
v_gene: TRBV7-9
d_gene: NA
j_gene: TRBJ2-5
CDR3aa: CASSLRGRSQETQYF
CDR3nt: TGTGCCAGCAGCTTAAGAGGGAGGTCGCAAGAGACCCAGTACTTC

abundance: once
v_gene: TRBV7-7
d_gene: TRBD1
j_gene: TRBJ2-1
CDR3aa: CASSQDRGVHNEQFF
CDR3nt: TGTGCTAGCAGCCAAGACAGGGGGGTACACAATGAGCAGTTCTTC

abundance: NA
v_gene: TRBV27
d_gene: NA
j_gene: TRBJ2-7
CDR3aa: CATRDIFIDRPSGTYEQYF
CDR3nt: TGTGCCACTCGGGACATTTTCATAGATCGGCCTAGCGGCACCTACGAGCAGTACTTC

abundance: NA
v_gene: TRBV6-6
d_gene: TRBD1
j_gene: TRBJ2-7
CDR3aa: CASRKGQGGTYEQYF
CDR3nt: TGTGCCAGCCGCAAGGGACAGGGGGGAACCTACGAGCAGTACTTC

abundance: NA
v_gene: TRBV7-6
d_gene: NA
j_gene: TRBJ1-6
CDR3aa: CASSQEQGLDSPLHF
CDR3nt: TGTGCCAGCAGCCAAGAACAGGGACTAGATTCACCCCTCCACTTT

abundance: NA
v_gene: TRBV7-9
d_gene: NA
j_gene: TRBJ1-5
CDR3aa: CASSFVGDDQPQHF
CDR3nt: TGTGCCAGCAGCTTCGTGGGAGATGACCAGCCCCAGCATTTT

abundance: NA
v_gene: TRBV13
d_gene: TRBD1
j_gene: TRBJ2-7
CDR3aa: CASSLISRVFGQAPYEQYF
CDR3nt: TGTGCCAGCAGCTTAATCTCTCGAGTCTTTGGACAGGCCCCCTACGAGCAGTACTTC

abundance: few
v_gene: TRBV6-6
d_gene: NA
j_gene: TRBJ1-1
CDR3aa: CASSRRGAETEAFF
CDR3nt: TGTGCCAGCAGTCGGAGGGGAGCGGAGACTGAAGCTTTCTTT

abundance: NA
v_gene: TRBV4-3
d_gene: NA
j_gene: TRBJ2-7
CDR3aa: CASSQDRRGDEQYF
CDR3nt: TGCGCCAGCAGCCAAGATCGCAGGGGGGACGAGCAGTACTTC

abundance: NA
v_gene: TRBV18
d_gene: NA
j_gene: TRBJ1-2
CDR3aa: CASSQGTSNYGYTF
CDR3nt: TGTGCCAGCTCACAAGGGACAAGTAACTATGGCTACACCTTC

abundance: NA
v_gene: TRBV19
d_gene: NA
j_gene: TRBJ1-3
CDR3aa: CASRGPVDTIYF
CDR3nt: TGTGCCAGTAGGGGGCCCGTAGACACCATATATTTT

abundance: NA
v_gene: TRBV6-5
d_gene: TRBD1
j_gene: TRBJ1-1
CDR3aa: CASSYSGTGKTEAFF
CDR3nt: TGTGCCAGCAGTTACTCCGGGACAGGGAAAACTGAAGCTTTCTTT

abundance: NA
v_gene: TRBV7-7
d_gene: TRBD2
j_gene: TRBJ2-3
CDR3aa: CASSLGASGGADTQYF
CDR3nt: TGTGCCAGCAGCTTAGGGGCTAGCGGGGGGGCAGATACGCAGTATTTT

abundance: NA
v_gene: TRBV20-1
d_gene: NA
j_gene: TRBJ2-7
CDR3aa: CSATGYYEQYF
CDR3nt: TGCAGTGCTACCGGGTACTACGAGCAGTACTTC

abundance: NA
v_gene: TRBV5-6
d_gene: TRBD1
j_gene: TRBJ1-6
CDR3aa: CASSYTGVKSPLHF
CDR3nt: TGTGCCAGCAGCTACACAGGGGTGAAGTCACCCCTCCACTTT

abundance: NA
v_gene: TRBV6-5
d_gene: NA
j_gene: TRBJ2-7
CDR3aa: CASSNLVYEQYF
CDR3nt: TGTGCCAGCAGTAATCTAGTCTACGAGCAGTACTTC

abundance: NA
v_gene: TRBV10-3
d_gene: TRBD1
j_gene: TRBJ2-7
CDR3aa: CAISESTGAYEQYF
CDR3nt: TGTGCCATCAGTGAGTCGACAGGGGCCTACGAGCAGTACTTC

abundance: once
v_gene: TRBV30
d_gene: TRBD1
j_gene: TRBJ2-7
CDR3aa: CAWSVYGTGGSEQYF
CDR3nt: TGTGCCTGGAGTGTCTACGGGACAGGGGGTAGCGAGCAGTACTTC

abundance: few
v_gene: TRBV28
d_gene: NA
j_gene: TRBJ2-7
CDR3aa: CASSPAAPYEQYF
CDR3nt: TGTGCCAGCAGTCCCGCTGCACCCTACGAGCAGTACTTC

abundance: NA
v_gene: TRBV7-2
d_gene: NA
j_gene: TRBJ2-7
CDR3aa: CASSLSSGELTYEQYF
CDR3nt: TGTGCCAGCAGCTTATCTTCAGGGGAATTAACCTACGAGCAGTACTTC

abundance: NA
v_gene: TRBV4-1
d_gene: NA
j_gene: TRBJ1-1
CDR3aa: CASSQDPGSEAFF
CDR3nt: TGCGCCAGCAGCCAAGATCCGGGGTCTGAAGCTTTCTTT

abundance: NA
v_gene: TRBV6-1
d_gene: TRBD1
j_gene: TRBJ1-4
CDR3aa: CASSVEDRVGEKLFF
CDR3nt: TGTGCCAGCAGTGTAGAGGACAGGGTAGGAGAAAAACTGTTTTTT

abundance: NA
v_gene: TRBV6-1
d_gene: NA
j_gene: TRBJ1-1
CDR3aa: CASSEAGVTAEAFF
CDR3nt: TGTGCCAGCAGTGAAGCGGGCGTAACAGCTGAAGCTTTCTTT

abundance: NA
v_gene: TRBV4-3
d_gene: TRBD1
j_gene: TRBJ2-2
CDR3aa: CASSQDSLGTVTTGELFF
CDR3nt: TGCGCCAGCAGCCAAGATTCTCTCGGGACAGTGACCACCGGGGAGCTGTTTTTT

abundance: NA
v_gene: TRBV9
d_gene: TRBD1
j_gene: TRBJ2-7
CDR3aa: CASSPNMRTGGYEQYF
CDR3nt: TGTGCCAGCAGCCCCAACATGAGGACAGGGGGCTACGAGCAGTACTTC

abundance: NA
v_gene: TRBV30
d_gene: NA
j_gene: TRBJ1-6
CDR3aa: CAWGQSNSPLHF
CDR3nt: TGTGCCTGGGGACAGAGCAATTCACCCCTCCACTTT

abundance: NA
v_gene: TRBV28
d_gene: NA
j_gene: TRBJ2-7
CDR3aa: CASRTGGGARTTYEQYF
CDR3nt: TGTGCCAGCCGAACGGGCGGCGGGGCTCGGACAACCTACGAGCAGTACTTC

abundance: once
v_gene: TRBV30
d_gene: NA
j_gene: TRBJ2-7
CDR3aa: CAWAIGTRYEQYF
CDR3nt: TGTGCCTGGGCTATCGGGACTCGCTACGAGCAGTACTTC

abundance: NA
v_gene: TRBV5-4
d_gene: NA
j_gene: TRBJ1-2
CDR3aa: CASTLDSYGYTF
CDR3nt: TGTGCCAGCACCTTGGACAGCTATGGCTACACCTTC

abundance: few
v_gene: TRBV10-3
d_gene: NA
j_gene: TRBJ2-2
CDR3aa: CAIMARRSGQTNTGELFF
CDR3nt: TGTGCCATCATGGCTCGCCGCTCAGGGCAGACGAACACCGGGGAGCTGTTTTTT

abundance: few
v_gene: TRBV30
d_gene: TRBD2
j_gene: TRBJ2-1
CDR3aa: CAWSGIGLAVYNEQFF
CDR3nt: TGTGCCTGGAGTGGCATAGGACTAGCCGTATACAATGAGCAGTTCTTC

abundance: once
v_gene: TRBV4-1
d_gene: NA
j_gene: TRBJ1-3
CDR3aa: CASSQSGNSGNTIYF
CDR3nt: TGCGCCAGCAGCCAATCAGGCAACTCTGGAAACACCATATATTTT

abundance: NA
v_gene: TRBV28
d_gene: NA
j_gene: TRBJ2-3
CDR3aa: CASSPPGTQYF
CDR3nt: TGTGCCAGCAGTCCCCCCGGTACGCAGTATTTT

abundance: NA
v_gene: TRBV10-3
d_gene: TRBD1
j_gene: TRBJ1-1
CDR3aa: CAISPTGYDTEAFF
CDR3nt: TGTGCCATCAGCCCGACAGGGTACGACACTGAAGCTTTCTTT

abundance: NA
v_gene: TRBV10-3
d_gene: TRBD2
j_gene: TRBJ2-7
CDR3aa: CATTGGVDYEQYF
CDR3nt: TGTGCCACGACTGGGGGGGTAGACTACGAGCAGTACTTC

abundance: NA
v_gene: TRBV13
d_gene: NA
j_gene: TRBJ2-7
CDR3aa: CASSLSSEQYF
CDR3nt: TGTGCCAGCAGCTTGTCTTCCGAGCAGTACTTC

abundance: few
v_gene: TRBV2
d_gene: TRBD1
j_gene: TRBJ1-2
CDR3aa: CASSEQGANYGYTF
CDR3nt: TGTGCCAGCAGTGAACAGGGGGCTAACTATGGCTACACCTTC

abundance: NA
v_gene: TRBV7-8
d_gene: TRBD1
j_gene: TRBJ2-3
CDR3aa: CASSSLDRGPGTDTQYF
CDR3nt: TGTGCCAGCAGCTCTTTGGACAGGGGGCCGGGCACAGATACGCAGTATTTT

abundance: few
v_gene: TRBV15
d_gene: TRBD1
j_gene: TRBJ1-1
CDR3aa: CATSRAQGATEAFF
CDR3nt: TGTGCCACCAGCAGAGCACAGGGGGCCACTGAAGCTTTCTTT

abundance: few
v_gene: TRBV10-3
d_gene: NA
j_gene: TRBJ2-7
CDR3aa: CAISVEGSYEQYF
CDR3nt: TGTGCCATCAGTGTAGAGGGTTCCTACGAGCAGTACTTC

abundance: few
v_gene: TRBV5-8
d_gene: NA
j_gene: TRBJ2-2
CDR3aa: CASSLRGSGELFF
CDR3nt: TGTGCCAGCAGCTTGCGCGGATCGGGGGAGCTGTTTTTT

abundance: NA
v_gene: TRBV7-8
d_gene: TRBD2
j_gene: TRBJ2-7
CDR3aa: CASSLSQRGPYEQYF
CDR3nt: TGTGCCAGCAGCTTATCGCAGCGGGGCCCCTACGAGCAGTACTTC

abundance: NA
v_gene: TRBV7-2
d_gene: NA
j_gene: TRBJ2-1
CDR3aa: CASSPTKNEQFF
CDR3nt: TGTGCCAGCAGCCCGACTAAAAATGAGCAGTTCTTC

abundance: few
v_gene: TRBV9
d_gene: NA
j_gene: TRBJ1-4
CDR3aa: CASSVGLGGDEKLFF
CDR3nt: TGTGCCAGCAGCGTAGGGTTAGGGGGGGATGAAAAACTGTTTTTT

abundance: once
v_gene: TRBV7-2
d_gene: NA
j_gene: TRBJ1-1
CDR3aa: CASSLDIRGTEAFF
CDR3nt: TGTGCCAGCAGCTTAGATATCAGGGGAACTGAAGCTTTCTTT

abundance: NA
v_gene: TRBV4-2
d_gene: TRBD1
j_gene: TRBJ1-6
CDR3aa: CASSQHSVGQPLHF
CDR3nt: TGTGCCAGCAGCCAACACTCAGTGGGACAGCCCCTCCACTTT

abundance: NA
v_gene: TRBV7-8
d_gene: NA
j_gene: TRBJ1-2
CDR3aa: CASSLEQARITNGYTF
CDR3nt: TGTGCCAGCAGCTTAGAACAGGCACGAATTACGAATGGCTACACCTTC

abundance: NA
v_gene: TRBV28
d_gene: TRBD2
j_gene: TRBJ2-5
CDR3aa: CASSSPAGTGGETQYF
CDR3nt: TGTGCCAGCAGTTCCCCCGCCGGGACGGGGGGGGAGACCCAGTACTTC

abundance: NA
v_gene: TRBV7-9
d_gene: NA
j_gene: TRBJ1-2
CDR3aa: CASSRTDPYGYTF
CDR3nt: TGTGCCAGCAGCAGGACAGACCCCTATGGCTACACCTTC

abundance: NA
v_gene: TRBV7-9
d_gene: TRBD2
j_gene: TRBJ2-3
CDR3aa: CASSQGLADADTQYF
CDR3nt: TGTGCCAGCAGCCAGGGACTAGCGGACGCGGATACGCAGTATTTT

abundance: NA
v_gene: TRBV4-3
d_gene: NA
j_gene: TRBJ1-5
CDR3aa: CASSQDDSSNQPQHF
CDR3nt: TGCGCCAGCAGCCAAGATGACTCCAGCAATCAGCCCCAGCATTTT

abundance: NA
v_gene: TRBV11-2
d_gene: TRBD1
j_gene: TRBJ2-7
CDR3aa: CASRRTTGVNGEQYF
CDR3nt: TGTGCCAGCAGACGCACGACAGGGGTTAATGGCGAGCAGTACTTC

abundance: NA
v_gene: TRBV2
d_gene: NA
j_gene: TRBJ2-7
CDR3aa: CASGGRTDVHEQYF
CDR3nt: TGTGCCAGCGGGGGCCGGACGGATGTCCACGAGCAGTACTTC

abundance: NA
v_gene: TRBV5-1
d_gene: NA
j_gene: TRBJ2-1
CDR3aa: CASSLSQGSYNEQFF
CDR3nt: TGCGCCAGCAGCTTGAGCCAGGGCTCCTACAATGAGCAGTTCTTC